Shown below are 17 T cell receptor beta chains from a single sample sequenced in a study of blood T cell repertoires in COVID-19. Profiled with immunoSEQ multiplex PCR; TCRdb holds only in-frame clones, not every one. The sample carries over 150,000 clones, around 87% recorded once. What was sequenced was peripheral blood. The source is a woman older than 75 with COVID-19, enrolled during active disease.

The chain links TRBV4-3 to TRBJ2-1, with 8 bases fitting TRBD1. The CDR3 totals 13 residues. Germline CDR1 reads LGHNA; CDR2 reads YSLEER. J was trimmed by 8 bases and V by 1 base; bases with no gene match: 1. The CDR3 nucleotides are TGCGCCAGCAGCCAAGGGACAGGGTATGAGCAGTTCTTC. Translated: CASSQGTGYEQFF.

V usage is TRBV3-1 (or the pseudogene TRBV3-2) and J usage is TRBJ2-2; D is possibly TRBD1 (5 bases). This CDR3 contains 16 residues. The germline gives CDR1 LGHDT, CDR2 YNNKEL (reference sequence). Deletions cut 4 bases from V and 5 bases from J, with 17 bases between. The DNA of the CDR3 is TGTGCCAGCAGCCTGGCCAGGGTTTATGGGACCGGGGAGCTGTTTTTT. Translation: CASSLARVYGTGELFF.

The CDR3 reads CASSSRLYNEQFF. The DNA for the CDR3 is TGTGCCAGCAGCTCCCGGTTGTACAATGAGCAGTTCTTC. V gene TRBV5-4 combines with J gene TRBJ2-1; no clear D gene. This CDR3 region has 13 residues. V was shortened by 3 bases and J by 4 bases, with 8 bases between the two germline ends. CDR1 and CDR2 (germline): SGHNT, YYREEE (reference sequence).

This sequence joins TRBV28 and TRBJ2-3; D is unresolved. Germline CDR1 and CDR2: MDHEN and SYDVKM. The CDR3 extends over 14 amino acids. Between the trimmed V and J ends, which lost 8 bases and 0 bases, there was a span of 12 bases. The CDR3 loop reads CASSGDSSTDTQYF. The CDR3 DNA sequence: TGTGCCAGCTCCGGCGACTCCAGCACAGATACGCAGTATTTT.

The V and J genes are TRBV4-3 and TRBJ1-3, with 7 bases matching TRBD1. CDR1 is LGHNA, CDR2 YSLEER, per germline. V lost 3 bases and J lost 2; bases outside the gene matches: 4. The CDR3 loop spans 15 amino acids. Here the CDR3 DNA reads TGCGCCAGCAGCCAGGACGGGACAGCTGGAAACACCATATATTTT. It yields the protein CASSQDGTAGNTIYF.

The V call is TRBV5-1, the J call TRBJ2-3; 10 nucleotides align to TRBD2. Germline loops: CDR1 SGHRS, CDR2 YFSETQ. V trimming: 6 bases; J trimming: 4 bases; junction bases outside the gene matches: 5. The CDR3 covers 14 residues. The CDR3, as DNA: TGCGCCAGCAATGATGGGACTAGCGCAGATACGCAGTATTTT. Encoded protein: CASNDGTSADTQYF.

The chain joins TRBV6-5 to TRBJ1-6; TRBD1 matches at 9 bases. The germline V gene encodes CDR1 MNHEY and CDR2 SVGAGI. Unmatched junction bases numbered 4, after V lost 6 bases and J lost 10 bases. The CDR3 has 13 residues. CDR3 loop: CASRRTGESPLHF. The CDR3 coding sequence is TGTGCCAGCAGGCGGACAGGGGAATCACCCCTCCACTTT.

The chain joins TRBV9 to TRBJ1-2, with 7 bases fitting TRBD1. Germline CDR1 SGDLS, CDR2 YYNGEE. CDR3 length: 15 amino acids. V lost 4 bases and J lost 8; bases outside the gene matches: 14. CDR3 sequence (DNA): TGTGCCAGCAGCCCCATCCAGGGACAGCGCGAAGGCTACACCTTC. Protein sequence: CASSPIQGQREGYTF. Full variable domain (remainder filled in from reference TRBV9 and TRBJ1-2): DSGVTQTPKHLITATGQRVTLRCSPRSGDLSVYWYQQSLDQGLQFLIQYYNGEERAKGNILERFSAQQFPDLHSELNLSSLELGDSALYFCASSPIQGQREGYTFGSGTRLTVV.

The chain links TRBV9 to TRBJ2-1; no reliable D call. There are 13 residues in the CDR3. Looked up from germline, CDR1 is SGDLS and CDR2 is YYNGEE. Trimming left V 4 bases short and J 3 bases short, with 8 bases between. The CDR3 sequence: CASSPQIYNEQFF. Written as DNA, the CDR3 is TGTGCCAGCAGCCCCCAAATCTACAATGAGCAGTTCTTC.

The J gene is TRBJ2-2, the V gene TRBV7-3, with 12 bases fitting TRBD2. CDR1 is SGHTA, CDR2 FQGTGA, per germline. The ends lost 4 bases at V and 4 bases at J; junction bases unmatched: 4. The CDR3 length is 16 residues. CDR3 in DNA: TGTGCCAGCAGCTCCGGGACTAGCGGGTTCACCGGGGAGCTGTTTTTT. This codes for CASSSGTSGFTGELFF.

This clone has a handful of counts. The chain recombines TRBV6-6 with TRBJ2-6; TRBD2 agrees at 8 bases. This CDR3 spans 18 amino acids. Per germline, CDR1 MNHNY and CDR2 SVGAGI (reference sequence). The V segment lost 5 bases and the J segment 1 base; nucleotides outside the gene matches: 10. The CDR3 protein is CASSPLPRGGSGANVLTF. CDR3 in DNA: TGTGCCAGCAGTCCCCTCCCCCGCGGGGGGTCTGGGGCCAACGTCCTGACTTTC.

The V and J genes are TRBV5-6 and TRBJ1-1; D is uncertain. The CDR3 is 12 amino acids. The V end lost 6 bases, the J end lost 6 bases, and 12 bases lay between the germline ends. CDR1 and CDR2 (germline): SGHDT, YYEEEE. In nucleotides, the CDR3 is TGTGCCAGCACCAGGCGGGTGTCTGAAGCTTTCTTT. Its protein product is CASTRRVSEAFF.

The chain employs TRBV2 and TRBJ2-7; 9 bases are a match to TRBD1. The ends lost 6 bases at V and 5 bases at J; junction bases unmatched: 5. Germline loops: CDR1 SNHLY, CDR2 FYNNEI. There are 13 residues in the CDR3. In DNA form, the CDR3 reads TGTGCCAGCAGGGGGACAGGGAACAACGAGCAGTACTTC. Protein sequence: CASRGTGNNEQYF.

The chain couples TRBV28 to TRBJ2-4, with TRBD1 identical over 9 bases. Germline V gene lookup returns CDR1 MDHEN and CDR2 SYDVKM. V dropped 5 bases and J dropped 6; count of bases not matched to a gene: 5. The CDR3 sequence is 14 residues long. DNA of the CDR3: TGTGCCAGCAGTATACAGGGGGCAGTAAACATTCAGTACTTC. Its translation: CASSIQGAVNIQYF.

The chain carries TRBV29-1 and TRBJ1-4; D remains unclear. Germline V lookup: CDR1 SQVTM, CDR2 ANQGSEA. Trimming took off 7 bases at V and 3 bases at J, with 9 bases between the two ends. There are 12 residues in the CDR3. CDR3 sequence (DNA): TGCAGCGGGATGACACCTAATGAAAAACTGTTTTTT. This sequence encodes CSGMTPNEKLFF.

V gene TRBV7-9 combines with J gene TRBJ2-5, with 8 bases fitting TRBD2. With 5 bases clipped from V and 2 bases from J, the junction kept 10 bases outside the gene matches. The CDR3 totals 16 residues. CDR1 and CDR2 from the germline V gene are SEHNR and FQNEAQ (reference sequence). The CDR3 region is CASSREAGVLQETQYF. The CDR3 coding sequence is TGTGCCAGCAGCCGGGAAGCGGGAGTCCTTCAAGAGACCCAGTACTTC. Looking up the rest from reference TRBV7-9 and TRBJ2-5 gives the full variable domain: DTGVSQNPRHKITKRGQNVTFRCDPISEHNRLYWYRQTLGQGPEFLTYFQNEAQLEKSRLLSDRFSAERPKGSFSTLEIQRTEQGDSAMYLCASSREAGVLQETQYFGPGTRLLVL.

V is TRBV28 and J is TRBJ2-7; D ambiguous. V was cut by 4 bases and J by 10 bases, with 11 bases left in between. Germline CDR1 reads MDHEN; CDR2 reads SYDVKM. CDR3 length: 11 amino acids. This CDR3 is CASSSLGRQYF. Written as DNA, the CDR3 is TGTGCCAGCAGTTCTCTAGGCCGACAGTACTTC.